The 7 T cell receptor beta chains in this list originate from one sample, sequenced in a study of blood T cells in healthy people across ages. Primed by a sample-barcoded 5' primer and a J-beta primer mix, a second PCR proceeded for about 7 to 11 cycles. One entry per CDR3 protein results from TCRdb running MiXCR on the 5' RACE reads. The sample holds more than 700,000 distinct CDR3 sequences, about 53% seen once. Sequencing input: blood. These receptor sequences come from a man older than 75 in good health.

This clonotype was found a few times. The rearrangement joins TRBV9 to TRBJ2-1; D may match TRBD1 or TRBD2 (5 bases each). Germline CDR1 is SGDLS and CDR2 is YYNGEE. V was shortened by 4 bases and J by 9 bases, with 14 bases between the two germline ends. The CDR3 extends over 13 amino acids. The CDR3 DNA sequence: TGTGCCAGCAGCCCTTCCCGGGGCCCTGAGCAGTTCTTC. Translation gives CASSPSRGPEQFF.

The rearrangement uses TRBV3-1 and TRBJ1-3; no clear D gene. Trimming removed 0 bases from V and 0 bases from J, with 3 bases in between. CDR3 length: 14 amino acids. Germline V gene data show CDR1 as LGHDT and CDR2 as YNNKEL (reference sequence). The CDR3 DNA follows: TGTGCCAGCAGCCAAGAGGTCTCTGGAAACACCATATATTTT. This gives the protein CASSQEVSGNTIYF.

The CDR3 DNA sequence: TGTGCCAGCAGTGAAGTCAGCTCTAACTATGGCTACACCTTC. Protein sequence: CASSEVSSNYGYTF. This sequence joins TRBV2 and TRBJ1-2; D is unresolved. Trimming cost V 1 base and J 0 bases, with 6 bases left between them. The germline CDR1 and CDR2 sequences are SNHLY and FYNNEI. The CDR3 runs 14 residues.

This clonotype was picked up a small number of times. V usage is TRBV29-1 and J usage is TRBJ2-3, with D unresolved. The germline V gene encodes CDR1 SQVTM and CDR2 ANQGSEA. There are 13 residues in the CDR3. V was clipped by 7 bases and J by 0 bases, with 11 bases between them. CDR3 in amino acids: CSGQADSTDTQYF. The DNA of the CDR3 is TGCAGCGGACAAGCTGACAGCACAGATACGCAGTATTTT.

The chain employs TRBV6-2 or TRBV6-3 and TRBJ2-1; no reliable D call. V lost 8 bases and J 1 base, leaving 12 bases between the germline ends. Per germline, CDR1 MNHEY and CDR2 SVGEGT. This CDR3 is built from 14 residues. The CDR3 is CASRMALSYNEQFF. CDR3 nucleotides: TGTGCCAGCCGGATGGCCCTTTCCTACAATGAGCAGTTCTTC.

This clonotype has a handful of counts. The chain joins TRBV20-1 to TRBJ2-1; 10 bases align to TRBD2. Germline-derived CDR1 and CDR2 are DFQATT and SNEGSKA (reference sequence). J gave up 5 bases and V 1 base, and 8 bases lay outside the gene matches. CDR3 size: 16 residues. The CDR3 region has the DNA TGCAGTGCTAGAGTGTATCTAGCGGGAGACGACAATGAGCAGTTCTTC. Residues: CSARVYLAGDDNEQFF.

This clonotype was observed a few times. The genes are TRBV10-1 and TRBJ2-7; 9 nucleotides align to TRBD1. V lost 0 bases to trimming and J lost 2 bases; unmatched junction nucleotides: 5. The CDR3 sequence is 16 residues long. Germline CDR1 reads WNHNN; CDR2 reads SYGVQD (reference sequence). CDR3 in amino acids: CASSESAGQGPYEQYF. CDR3 DNA sequence: TGCGCCAGCAGTGAGTCAGCGGGACAGGGCCCCTACGAGCAGTACTTC.